A selection of T cell receptor beta chains follows, all from one sample in a study of cytomegalovirus exposure and HLA in healthy donors. The table came from immunoSEQ multiplex PCR; TCRdb's copy has only in-frame clones and leaves some out. The sample consists of about 160,000 clones, approximately 81% of them appearing once. The specimen sequenced was PBMCs. These receptors all stem from a man under 40 in good health and CMV-seropositive. The CDR3 runs from the conserved cysteine through the conserved F or W. Each record gives: CDR3 protein, CDR3 DNA, clone size, J gene, CDR3 length, D gene, V gene. D genes are given only for firm matches. Clone size is not always given. Where it is, it says once, few, many or a class for expanded clones.

CASSPEGRLNTEAFF | TGTGCCAGCAGCCCGGAGGGACGGTTGAACACTGAAGCTTTCTTT | - | TRBJ1-1 | 15 | - | TRBV5-6
CASSLASGQAIYEQYF | TGTGCCAGCAGCTTAGCAAGCGGACAGGCGATATACGAGCAGTACTTC | - | TRBJ2-7 | 16 | TRBD1 | TRBV7-2
CASSQSGGWAEAFF | TGTGCCAGCAGCCAGTCAGGGGGCTGGGCTGAAGCTTTCTTT | - | TRBJ1-1 | 14 | TRBD1 | TRBV14
CASSLLGQKGSYGYTF | TGTGCCAGCAGCCTTCTCGGACAAAAAGGTAGCTATGGCTACACCTTC | - | TRBJ1-2 | 16 | - | TRBV9
CASSARGRENSPLHF | TGTGCCAGCAGCGCTCGTGGCAGGGAAAATTCACCCCTCCACTTT | - | TRBJ1-6 | 15 | - | TRBV13
CASSLTSGTYNEQFF | TGTGCCAGCAGCCTCACTAGCGGGACTTACAATGAGCAGTTCTTC | - | TRBJ2-1 | 15 | TRBD2 | TRBV11-2
CAWTTNYEQYF | TGTGCCTGGACGACAAACTACGAGCAGTACTTC | - | TRBJ2-7 | 11 | - | TRBV30
CASSSPQDPGTEAFF | TGTGCCAGCAGTTCTCCACAGGATCCGGGTACTGAAGCTTTCTTT | - | TRBJ1-1 | 15 | - | TRBV28
CASSIAPRERLYEQYF | TGTGCCAGCAGCATCGCTCCTCGGGAGCGCCTCTACGAGCAGTACTTC | - | TRBJ2-7 | 16 | - | TRBV5-4
CASSLFLRVSPHEQYF | TGTGCCAGCAGTTTATTCCTCCGGGTTTCTCCCCACGAGCAGTACTTC | - | TRBJ2-7 | 16 | - | TRBV28
CASSGGGLSTDTQYF | TGTGCCAGCAGCGGTGGCGGGCTTAGCACAGATACGCAGTATTTT | - | TRBJ2-3 | 15 | - | TRBV9
CASSSVEPPYEQYF | TGTGCCAGCAGTTCCGTGGAGCCCCCCTACGAGCAGTACTTC | - | TRBJ2-7 | 14 | - | TRBV2
CASSLGPTGAQETQYF | TGCGCCAGCAGCTTGGGGCCGACAGGGGCGCAAGAGACCCAGTACTTC | - | TRBJ2-5 | 16 | TRBD1 | TRBV5-1
CASRGTVQETQYF | TGTGCCAGCAGAGGGACAGTACAAGAGACCCAGTACTTC | - | TRBJ2-5 | 13 | TRBD1 | TRBV2
CASSPDATNEKLFF | TGTGCCAGCAGCCCAGATGCAACTAATGAAAAACTGTTTTTT | - | TRBJ1-4 | 14 | - | TRBV5-4
CASSLEGEGPQETQYF | TGTGCCAGCAGTTTAGAGGGAGAGGGCCCCCAAGAGACCCAGTACTTC | - | TRBJ2-5 | 16 | - | TRBV28
CASRHGSNYGYTF | TGTGCCAGCAGGCACGGGAGTAACTATGGCTACACCTTC | - | TRBJ1-2 | 13 | - | TRBV6-6
CATPEGFNYGYTF | TGTGCCACCCCAGAGGGTTTTAACTATGGCTACACCTTC | - | TRBJ1-2 | 13 | - | TRBV21-1
CASSPDRGRNYGYTF | TGTGCCAGCTCACCCGACAGGGGCCGTAACTATGGCTACACCTTC | - | TRBJ1-2 | 15 | TRBD1 | TRBV18
CASSPARDRGLGGYTF | TGTGCCAGCAGCCCGGCCCGGGACAGGGGGCTAGGGGGCTACACCTTC | - | TRBJ1-2 | 16 | TRBD1 | TRBV5-8
CASSLNPGDSGLGYTF | TGTGCCAGCAGCTTAAATCCTGGGGACTCGGGCCTTGGCTACACCTTC | - | TRBJ1-2 | 16 | - | TRBV7-3
CASSRTSDSSYEQYF | TGTGCCAGCAGTCGGACTAGCGACAGTTCCTACGAGCAGTACTTC | - | TRBJ2-7 | 15 | TRBD2 | TRBV6-6
CASSLGPDMGGTEAFF | TGTGCCAGCAGCTTGGGGCCGGACATGGGGGGAACTGAAGCTTTCTTT | - | TRBJ1-1 | 16 | - | TRBV5-6
CASSVALLSSEQFF | TGTGCCAGCAGCGTAGCTTTACTTTCTAGCGAGCAGTTCTTC | - | TRBJ2-1 | 14 | - | TRBV9
CAWSGQGGTEAFF | TGTGCCTGGAGTGGACAGGGCGGCACTGAAGCTTTCTTT | - | TRBJ1-1 | 13 | TRBD1 | TRBV30
CASSERRTGRGEAFF | TGTGCCAGCAGTGAAAGACGGACAGGGCGAGGGGAAGCTTTCTTT | - | TRBJ1-1 | 15 | TRBD1 | TRBV6-1
CASSSGQGIGNTIYF | TGTGCTAGCAGTAGCGGACAGGGGATAGGAAACACCATATATTTT | few | TRBJ1-3 | 15 | TRBD1 | TRBV7-7
CASTFQNFMNTEAFF | TGTGCCAGTACCTTCCAGAATTTTATGAACACTGAAGCTTTCTTT | - | TRBJ1-1 | 15 | - | TRBV19
CASSLPGLPREQYF | TGTGCCAGCAGCTTGCCGGGACTACCCCGGGAGCAGTACTTC | - | TRBJ2-7 | 14 | TRBD2 | TRBV7-9
CSVEDPLAVAGLQTQYF | TGCAGCGTTGAAGATCCTTTGGCAGTAGCCGGGTTGCAGACCCAGTACTTC | - | TRBJ2-5 | 17 | - | TRBV29-1
CASSLGGGSSYNEQFF | TGTGCCAGCAGCTTGGGAGGCGGGAGCTCCTACAATGAGCAGTTCTTC | - | TRBJ2-1 | 16 | TRBD2 | TRBV5-4
CAISSSGDLAYEQYF | TGTGCCATCAGTTCTTCAGGGGACCTAGCCTACGAGCAGTACTTC | - | TRBJ2-7 | 15 | - | TRBV10-3
CAVREQPVAWRDTEAFF | TGTGCCGTGCGAGAACAGCCCGTAGCCTGGAGGGACACTGAAGCTTTCTTT | few | TRBJ1-1 | 17 | - | TRBV7-2
CACSRGRQYYGYTF | TGTGCCTGCTCTCGAGGCCGCCAATATTATGGCTACACCTTC | - | TRBJ1-2 | 14 | - | TRBV30
CARSRRLEDEQYF | TGTGCCAGGAGCCGGAGGCTTGAGGACGAGCAGTACTTC | - | TRBJ2-7 | 13 | - | TRBV19
CASLQEGQYYGYTF | TGTGCCAGCCTCCAGGAAGGACAGTACTATGGCTACACCTTC | - | TRBJ1-2 | 14 | - | TRBV7-9
CASSRGQGETQYF | TGCGCCAGCAGTCGCGGACAGGGAGAGACCCAGTACTTC | - | TRBJ2-5 | 13 | TRBD1 | TRBV5-1
CASSLWESGYGYTF | TGTGCCAGCAGCTTGTGGGAGAGCGGCTATGGCTACACCTTC | - | TRBJ1-2 | 14 | - | TRBV5-6
CASSLAPGSLYEQYF | TGTGCCAGCAGCTTAGCCCCGGGGTCACTTTACGAGCAGTACTTC | - | TRBJ2-7 | 15 | - | TRBV7-9
CASSQVAGTPSYEQYF | TGTGCCAGCAGCCAAGTGGCGGGGACCCCCTCCTACGAGCAGTACTTC | - | TRBJ2-7 | 16 | - | TRBV4-2